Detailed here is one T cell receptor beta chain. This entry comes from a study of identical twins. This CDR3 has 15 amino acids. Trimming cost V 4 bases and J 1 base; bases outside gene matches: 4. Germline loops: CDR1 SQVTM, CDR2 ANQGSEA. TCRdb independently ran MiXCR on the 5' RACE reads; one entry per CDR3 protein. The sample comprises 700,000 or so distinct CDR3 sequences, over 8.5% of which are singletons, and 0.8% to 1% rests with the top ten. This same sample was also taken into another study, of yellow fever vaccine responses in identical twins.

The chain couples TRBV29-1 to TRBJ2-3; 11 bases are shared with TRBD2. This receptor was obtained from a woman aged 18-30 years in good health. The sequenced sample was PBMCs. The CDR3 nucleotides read TGCAGCGTTGCACTAGCGGGAGACGGCACAGATACGCAGTATTTT. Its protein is CSVALAGDGTDTQYF.